This entry lists 32 T cell receptor beta chains sequenced from one sample in a study of blood T cells in healthy people across ages. A second about 6 to 12 cycle PCR used barcoded and J-beta primers. MiXCR, applied by TCRdb to the 5' RACE reads, yields one record per CDR3 protein. The sample has 1.8 million or so distinct CDR3 sequences, approximately 39% seen once. Material for sequencing was blood. Receptors were obtained from a human donor in good health.

The sample holds a few counts of this clonotype. V usage is TRBV12-3 or TRBV12-4 and J usage is TRBJ2-7, with 7 nucleotides matching TRBD2. The V and J ends lost 6 bases and 4 bases, in that order; junction bases with no gene match: 9. The CDR3 spans 14 residues. CDR3: CASRGGLDGYEQYF. DNA of the CDR3: TGTGCCAGCAGGGGCGGACTAGATGGGTACGAGCAGTACTTC.

V gene TRBV28 combines with J gene TRBJ2-3, with D maybe TRBD1 (6 bases). Looked up from germline, CDR1 is MDHEN and CDR2 is SYDVKM. This CDR3 is 16 amino acids long. The V end lost 5 bases, the J end lost 8 bases, and 23 bases lay between the germline ends. The CDR3 reads CASSTCRGGRVTTQYF. CDR3 coding DNA: TGTGCCAGCAGTACCTGCAGGGGTGGGCGAGTAACTACGCAGTATTTT. Full variable domain (missing parts from reference TRBV28 and TRBJ2-3): DVKVTQSSRYLVKRTGEKVFLECVQDMDHENMFWYRQDPGLGLRLIYFSYDVKMKEKGDIPEGYSVSREKKERFSLILESASTNQTSMYLCASSTCRGGRVTTQYFGPGTRLTVL.

The genes are TRBV7-9 and TRBJ2-1; 12 bases are shared with TRBD1. After removal of 3 bases from V and 10 bases from J, the junction contained 7 bases not matched to a gene. The CDR3 is 15 residues long. Germline loops: CDR1 SEHNR, CDR2 FQNEAQ (reference sequence). The CDR3 sequence is CASSFLGQGAREQFF. DNA for the CDR3: TGTGCCAGCAGCTTCTTGGGACAGGGGGCGAGGGAGCAGTTCTTC.

This chain joins TRBV12-3 or TRBV12-4 and TRBJ2-5; TRBD2 matches 11 bases. V lost 1 base, J lost 4 bases, and 5 bases stayed unmatched. The CDR3 spans 16 residues. The DNA of the CDR3 is TGTGCCAGCAGTTTAGGCCTAGCGGGGGGAATAGAGACCCAGTACTTC. This translates into CASSLGLAGGIETQYF.

This clonotype was observed a few times. This sequence joins TRBV29-1 and TRBJ2-2; D gene uncertain. CDR1 SQVTM and CDR2 ANQGSEA come from the germline V gene. The CDR3 sequence is 13 residues long. V was trimmed by 5 bases and J by 6 bases, leaving 13 bases between them. CDR3 in amino acids: CSVYRSISGELFF. The CDR3 DNA follows: TGCAGCGTTTATAGGAGCATCTCCGGGGAGCTGTTTTTT.

This clonotype was observed a handful of times. The J gene is TRBJ1-4, the V gene TRBV4-2; D gene ambiguous. This CDR3 has 16 amino acids. V lost 4 bases, J lost 0 bases, and 12 bases lay in between. Per germline, CDR1 LGHNA and CDR2 YNFKEQ. The CDR3 protein is CASSLNPRPTNEKLFF. The CDR3 DNA follows: TGTGCCAGCAGCCTCAACCCCAGACCAACTAATGAAAAACTGTTTTTT.

The V call is TRBV11-3, the J call TRBJ1-2, with D possibly TRBD1 on 5 matching bases. The V gene's germline CDR1 is SGHNT and CDR2 YENEEA. V was cut by 7 bases and J by 7 bases, with 22 bases left in between. This CDR3 is 15 amino acids long. The CDR3 DNA is TGTGCCAGCACCCCGATGGGGACCGGTGGTAGTGGCTACACCTTC. Protein sequence: CASTPMGTGGSGYTF.

The chain is built from TRBV28 and TRBJ1-6, with D tentatively TRBD1 (5 bases). CDR1 and CDR2 from the germline V gene are MDHEN and SYDVKM. Deletions cut 0 bases from V and 8 bases from J, with 8 bases between. The CDR3 sequence is 14 residues long. This CDR3 reads CASSLWQGDSPLHF. CDR3 nucleotide sequence: TGTGCCAGCAGTTTATGGCAGGGTGATTCACCCCTCCACTTT.

The chain joins TRBV29-1 to TRBJ2-3; the D is unclear. Germline CDR1 and CDR2: SQVTM and ANQGSEA. V was clipped by 5 bases and J by 4 bases, with 22 bases between them. The CDR3 sequence is 16 residues long. CDR3 sequence (DNA): TGCAGCGTTCCCGGGTCATACATTGGGTTGGCAGATACGCAGTATTTT. The encoded protein is CSVPGSYIGLADTQYF.

The chain joins TRBV7-8 to TRBJ2-2; 13 bases agree with TRBD2. The CDR3 is 18 amino acids. The V gene end was trimmed by 10 bases and the J gene end by 2 bases; junction bases not matched to a gene: 13. Per germline, CDR1 SGHVS and CDR2 FQNEAQ. CDR3 protein: CATAIRTSGGPNTGELFF. The CDR3 region has the DNA TGTGCCACCGCTATACGGACTAGCGGGGGCCCTAACACCGGGGAGCTGTTTTTT.

This clonotype was counted a few times. The chain is built from TRBV15 and TRBJ2-1; a weak D match, TRBD1 (5 bases). The V end lost 0 bases, the J end lost 4 bases, and 16 bases lay between the germline ends. The CDR3 totals 17 residues. In germline, CDR1 is LNHNV, CDR2 YYDKDF (reference sequence). CDR3 amino acids: CATSRDRSAGYYNEQFF. CDR3 DNA: TGTGCCACCAGCAGAGATCGTTCGGCAGGGTATTACAATGAGCAGTTCTTC.

V gene TRBV7-3 combines with J gene TRBJ1-1, with D uncertain. Germline V gene sequence: CDR1 SGHTA, CDR2 FQGTGA. Trimming pared 3 bases from V and 2 bases from J, leaving 10 bases between. This CDR3 region has 14 residues. CDR3 protein: CASSFSADNTEAFF. The CDR3 DNA follows: TGTGCCAGCAGCTTCTCGGCGGACAACACTGAAGCTTTCTTT. Filled out from reference TRBV7-3 and TRBJ1-1, the complete variable domain reads GAGVSQTPSNKVTEKGKYVELRCDPISGHTALYWYRQSLGQGPEFLIYFQGTGAADDSGLPNDRFFAVRPEGSVSTLKIQRTERGDSAVYLCASSFSADNTEAFFGQGTRLTVV.

The chain carries TRBV6-1 and TRBJ2-5; 9 bases align to TRBD1. The DNA end is more similar to TRBJ2-7, so the J call may be wrong. The CDR3 has 14 residues. The germline gives CDR1 MNHNS, CDR2 SASEGT. The CDR3 loop reads CASSVVQGANEQYF. DNA of the CDR3: TGTGCCAGCAGTGTTGTACAGGGGGCAAACGAGCAGTACTTC.

The chain links TRBV12-3 or TRBV12-4 to TRBJ2-5; 10 bases map to TRBD2. The V and J ends lost 6 bases and 2 bases, in that order; junction bases with no gene match: 6. The CDR3 has 15 amino acids. The CDR3 spells CASSRAGGRQETQYF. Here the CDR3 DNA reads TGTGCCAGCAGCCGAGCGGGGGGGCGGCAAGAGACCCAGTACTTC.

A remark on this clonotype: Germline and junction disagree at one end, which may indicate a read error. The CDR3 nucleotides are TGTGCCAGCAGCGTAGGGCTGGCCGGGGGGCGGGATGGCCACACCTTC. Protein sequence: CASSVGLAGGRDGHTF. The chain uses TRBV9 and TRBJ1-2; D might be TRBD1 (6 bases). The germline V gene has CDR1 SGDLS and CDR2 YYNGEE. This CDR3 is built from 16 residues.

In this sample, this clonotype turned up many times. The V call is TRBV20-1, the J call TRBJ2-7; D is ambiguous. Germline V gene sequence: CDR1 DFQATT, CDR2 SNEGSKA (reference sequence). V was cut by 3 bases and J by 5 bases, with 11 bases left in between. The CDR3 consists of 12 residues. The CDR3: CSASGTINEQYF. The DNA of the CDR3 is TGCAGTGCTAGTGGCACCATCAACGAGCAGTACTTC.

The V and J genes are TRBV20-1 and TRBJ2-1; possible D gene TRBD1, 5 bases. The CDR3 is made up of 11 amino acids. Germline loops: CDR1 DFQATT, CDR2 SNEGSKA (reference sequence). V was pared by 3 bases and J by 11 bases, with 11 bases between. CDR3 nucleotides: TGCAGTGCTAGTACGCGACAGCAGCAGTTCTTC. It is translated as CSASTRQQQFF.

This clonotype was seen more than once but under ten times. The chain joins TRBV7-2 to TRBJ2-7, with TRBD2 identical over 8 bases. Per the germline V gene, CDR1 is SGHTA and CDR2 is FQGNSA. Losses at the gene ends were 0 bases for V and 6 bases for J; bases not matched to a gene: 13. There are 17 residues in the CDR3. The CDR3 DNA is TGTGCCAGCAGCTTAGCCCCGCCAGGCGGGGGGCTAGTCGAGCAGTACTTC. It codes for CASSLAPPGGGLVEQYF.

With regard to this clonotype: This clone may be a read error of a much larger clone one base away. Here the CDR3 omits its conserved ending phenylalanine or tryptophan, so a read error is the likely source. The rearrangement joins TRBV4-1 to TRBJ2-4; 8 bases agree with TRBD1. The DNA end is more similar to TRBJ2-7, so the J call may be wrong. Germline V lookup: CDR1 MGHRA, CDR2 YSYEKL. The CDR3 totals 15 residues. CDR3 sequence (DNA): TGCGCCAGCAGCCAAGTTCAGGGGGCGAACAACGAGCAGTACATC. Protein product: CASSQVQGANNEQYI.

The chain joins TRBV20-1 to TRBJ2-7, with 8 bases lining up with TRBD2. Germline V CDR1 and CDR2: DFQATT, SNEGSKA (reference sequence). The CDR3 runs to 14 residues. V shed 2 bases, J shed 3 bases, and the junction held 6 bases outside the gene matches. The CDR3 DNA is TGCAGTGCTAGAAGGGCTAGCGGGCTCTACGAGCAGTACTTC. It yields the protein CSARRASGLYEQYF.

This clonotype has more than one count but fewer than ten. This sequence joins TRBV4-3 and TRBJ2-7; D may be TRBD1 (5 bases). CDR1 and CDR2 (germline): LGHNA, YSLEER. The CDR3 contains 15 residues. Trimming removed 0 bases from V and 4 bases from J, with 13 bases in between. The CDR3 DNA follows: TGCGCCAGCAGCCAAGACAGGGCCCCCGGGTACGAGCAGTACTTC. Protein: CASSQDRAPGYEQYF.

The rearrangement links TRBV10-3 to TRBJ1-5, with unresolved D. The V and J ends lost 2 bases and 0 bases respectively, with 8 bases between them. There are 15 residues in the CDR3. The germline CDR1 and CDR2 sequences are ENHRY and SYGVKD. The chain's CDR3 is CAISETISSNQPQHF. DNA of the CDR3: TGTGCCATCAGTGAGACGATATCTAGCAATCAGCCCCAGCATTTT.

This clonotype was observed a handful of times. The chain links TRBV4-3 to TRBJ2-4; 12 positions agree with TRBD2. Germline CDR1 reads LGHNA; CDR2 reads YSLEER. This CDR3 has 21 amino acids. V dropped 0 bases and J dropped 0; count of bases not matched to a gene: 12. The CDR3 sequence is CASSQEGPLAGGLGAKNIQYF. CDR3 DNA: TGCGCCAGCAGCCAAGAGGGTCCCCTAGCGGGGGGGCTTGGAGCCAAAAACATTCAGTACTTC.

This clonotype was counted a single time. Given the absence of the conserved phenylalanine or tryptophan at the CDR3 end, a read error is likely. The chain is built from TRBV5-6 and TRBJ2-5; D is unresolved. The CDR3 extends over 12 amino acids. Germline V gene data show CDR1 as SGHDT and CDR2 as YYEEEE. V was trimmed by 4 bases and J by 4 bases, leaving 8 bases between them. DNA of the CDR3: TGTGCCAGCAGCGGTCCCCGAGAGACCCAGTACTGC. It encodes CASSGPRETQYC.

The V gene is TRBV7-2, the J gene TRBJ2-5; D possibly corresponds to TRBD2 (6 bases). Trimming removed 1 base at V and 0 bases at J, with 12 bases between. This CDR3 is built from 16 residues. Germline CDR1 SGHTA, CDR2 FQGNSA. This chain's CDR3 is CASSLGGGAYQETQYF. CDR3 nucleotides: TGTGCCAGCAGCTTAGGTGGCGGGGCGTACCAAGAGACCCAGTACTTC. The variable domain in full, completed from reference TRBV7-2 and TRBJ2-5, reads GAGVSQSPSNKVTEKGKDVELRCDPISGHTALYWYRQSLGQGLEFLIYFQGNSAPDKSGLPSDRFSAERTGGSVSTLTIQRTQQEDSAVYLCASSLGGGAYQETQYFGPGTRLLVL.

This clonotype was detected a few times. This chain uses TRBV2 with TRBJ2-4; 10 bases are a match to TRBD1. Per germline, CDR1 SNHLY and CDR2 FYNNEI. J gave up 1 base and V 6 bases, and 6 bases lay outside the gene matches. The CDR3 is made up of 16 amino acids. The CDR3 nucleotides are TGTGCCAGCAGGGGAAGACAGGGGGCGGCCAAAAACATTCAGTACTTC. Protein product: CASRGRQGAAKNIQYF.

This clonotype was recorded at least ten times. The chain employs TRBV6-1 and TRBJ2-1; tentatively, D is TRBD2 (6 bases). V lost 4 bases and J 11 bases, leaving 9 bases between the germline ends. Germline loops: CDR1 MNHNS, CDR2 SASEGT. CDR3 length equals 11 residues. In DNA, the CDR3 is TGTGCCAGCAGTGTGGAGGGCAAGCAGTTCTTC. Translation gives CASSVEGKQFF.

Remarks on this clonotype: This may arise from a read error, as a much more abundant clone is one base away. The genes are TRBV27 and TRBJ2-1; D not certain. CDR3 size: 14 residues. Deletions cut 6 bases from V and 4 bases from J, with 13 bases between. Germline V gene lookup returns CDR1 MNHEY and CDR2 SMNVEV (reference sequence). The CDR3 region has the DNA TGTGCCAGCAGGTTAGATGGGCTGTACAATGAGCAGTTCTTC. It encodes CASRLDGLYNEQFF.

The chain combines TRBV27 with TRBJ1-1; D is uncertain. The CDR3 spans 16 residues. Per germline, CDR1 MNHEY and CDR2 SMNVEV (reference sequence). The V and J ends lost 2 bases and 2 bases respectively, with 15 bases between them. This CDR3 reads CASSLRGGRYNTEAFF. The CDR3 DNA is TGTGCCAGCAGTTTACGAGGTGGCAGATATAACACTGAAGCTTTCTTT.

This chain connects TRBV20-1 to TRBJ2-1; 8 bases line up with TRBD2. V lost 1 base and J lost 9; bases outside the gene matches: 11. CDR1 is DFQATT and CDR2 is SNEGSKA in the germline V gene (reference sequence). The CDR3 loop spans 15 amino acids. This CDR3 reads CSARGSVAGRSEQFF. For the CDR3, the DNA is TGCAGTGCTAGAGGGTCAGTAGCGGGGAGGAGTGAGCAGTTCTTC.

This clonotype has just a few counts. The rearrangement uses TRBV20-1 and TRBJ1-4; D gene unclear. The CDR3 runs to 13 residues. The V and J ends lost 0 bases and 8 bases respectively, with 10 bases between them. Germline assignment: CDR1 DFQATT and CDR2 SNEGSKA (reference sequence). CDR3 sequence: CSARDPLREKLFF. CDR3 DNA sequence: TGCAGTGCTAGAGACCCCTTAAGGGAAAAACTGTTTTTT.

CDR3 residues: CASSVPTSGGAQETQYF. CDR3 bases: TGTGCCAGCAGCGTCCCCACCAGCGGGGGGGCCCAAGAGACCCAGTACTTC. The chain links TRBV9 to TRBJ2-5; 10 nucleotides agree with TRBD2. The CDR3 has 17 residues. Trimming took 2 bases from V and 1 from J; bases not matched to a gene: 8. The germline V gene encodes CDR1 SGDLS and CDR2 YYNGEE.